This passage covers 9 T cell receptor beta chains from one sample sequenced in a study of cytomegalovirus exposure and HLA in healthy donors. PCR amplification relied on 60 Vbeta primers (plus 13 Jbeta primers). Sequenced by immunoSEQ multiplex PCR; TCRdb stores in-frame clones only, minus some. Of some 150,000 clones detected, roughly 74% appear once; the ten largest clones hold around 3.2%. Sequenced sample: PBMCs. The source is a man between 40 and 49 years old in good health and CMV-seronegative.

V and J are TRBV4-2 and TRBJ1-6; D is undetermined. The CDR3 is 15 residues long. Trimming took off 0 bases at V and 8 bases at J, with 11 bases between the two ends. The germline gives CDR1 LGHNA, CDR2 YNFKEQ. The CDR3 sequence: CASSQDVRQYSPLHF. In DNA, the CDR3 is TGTGCCAGCAGCCAAGATGTCCGCCAGTATTCACCCCTCCACTTT.

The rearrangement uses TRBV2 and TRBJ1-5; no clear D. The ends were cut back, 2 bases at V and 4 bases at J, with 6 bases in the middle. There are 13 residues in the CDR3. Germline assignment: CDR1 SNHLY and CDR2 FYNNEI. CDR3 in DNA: TGTGCCAGCAGTGAATTCGAGAATCAGCCCCAGCATTTT. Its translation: CASSEFENQPQHF.

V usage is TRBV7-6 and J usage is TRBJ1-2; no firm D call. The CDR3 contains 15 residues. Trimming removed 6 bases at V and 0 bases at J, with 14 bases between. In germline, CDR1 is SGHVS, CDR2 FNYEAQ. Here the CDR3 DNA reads TGTGCCAGCAGTCTAGATGCCGATGCTAACTATGGCTACACCTTC. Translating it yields CASSLDADANYGYTF.

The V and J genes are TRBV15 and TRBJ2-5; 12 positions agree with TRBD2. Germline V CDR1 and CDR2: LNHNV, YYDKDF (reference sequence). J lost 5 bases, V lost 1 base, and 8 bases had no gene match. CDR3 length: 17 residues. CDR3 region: CATSRGTSGEAGETQYF. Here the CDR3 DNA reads TGTGCCACCAGCAGAGGGACTAGCGGGGAGGCGGGGGAGACCCAGTACTTC. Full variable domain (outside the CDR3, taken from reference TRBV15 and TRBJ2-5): DAMVIQNPRYQVTQFGKPVTLSCSQTLNHNVMYWYQQKSSQAPKLLFHYYDKDFNNEADTPDNFQSRRPNTSFCFLDIRSPGLGDTAMYLCATSRGTSGEAGETQYFGPGTRLLVL.

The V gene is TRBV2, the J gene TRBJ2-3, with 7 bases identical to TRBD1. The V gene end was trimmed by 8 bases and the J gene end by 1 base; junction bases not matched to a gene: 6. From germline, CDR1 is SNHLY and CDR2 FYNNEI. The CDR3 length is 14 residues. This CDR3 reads CASHPGQRTDTQYF. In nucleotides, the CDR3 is TGTGCCAGCCACCCGGGACAGCGCACAGATACGCAGTATTTT. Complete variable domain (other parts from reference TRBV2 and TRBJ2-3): EPEVTQTPSHQVTQMGQEVILRCVPISNHLYFYWYRQILGQKVEFLVSFYNNEISEKSEIFDDQFSVERPDGSNFTLKIRSTKLEDSAMYFCASHPGQRTDTQYFGPGTRLTVL.

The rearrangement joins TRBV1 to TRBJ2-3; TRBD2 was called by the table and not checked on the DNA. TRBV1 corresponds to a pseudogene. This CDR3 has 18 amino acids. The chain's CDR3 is CTSSQDSPLAGRVDTQYF. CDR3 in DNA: TGCACCAGCAGCCAAGACTCGCCCTTAGCGGGTAGAGTAGATACGCAGTATTTT.

CDR3 residues: CASSTPAGAHTEAFF. CDR3 in DNA: TGTGCCAGCAGCACACCGGCAGGGGCGCACACTGAAGCTTTCTTT. V gene TRBV6-5 combines with J gene TRBJ1-1, with D possibly matching TRBD1 (6 bases). Trimming took 6 bases from V and 3 from J, leaving 17 bases between them. The germline V gene encodes CDR1 MNHEY and CDR2 SVGAGI. The length of the CDR3 is 15 residues.

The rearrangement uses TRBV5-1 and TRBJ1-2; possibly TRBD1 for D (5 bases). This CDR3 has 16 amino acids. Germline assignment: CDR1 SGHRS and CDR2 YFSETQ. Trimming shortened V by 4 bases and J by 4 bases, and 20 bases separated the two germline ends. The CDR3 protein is CASSLSAGRSGYGYTF. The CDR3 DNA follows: TGCGCCAGCAGCCTCTCCGCGGGACGATCCGGCTATGGCTACACCTTC.

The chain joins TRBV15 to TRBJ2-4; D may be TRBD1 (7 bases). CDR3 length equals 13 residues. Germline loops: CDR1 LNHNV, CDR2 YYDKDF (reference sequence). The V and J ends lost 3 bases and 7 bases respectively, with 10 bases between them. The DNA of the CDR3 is TGTGCCACCAGCAGCCCAGGGGGGAACATTCAGTACTTC. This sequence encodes CATSSPGGNIQYF. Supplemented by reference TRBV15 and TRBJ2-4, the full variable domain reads DAMVIQNPRYQVTQFGKPVTLSCSQTLNHNVMYWYQQKSSQAPKLLFHYYDKDFNNEADTPDNFQSRRPNTSFCFLDIRSPGLGDTAMYLCATSSPGGNIQYFGAGTRLSVL.